This T cell receptor (beta chain) was sequenced during a study of vaccination and CD4 T cells after COVID-19. Study background: Post-vaccination specimens were collected at a median of roughly 68 days following dose two (range 14 to 241).

Study results and limitations: The authors identified 304 of 307 vaccine-specific clones in convalescent patients as spike mono-reactive. Going from 21 to 38, median SARS-CoV-2-reactive clonotypes did not rise significantly.

Treatment specified: roughly ten-day PBMC culture with coronavirus spike peptide pools or control peptides (ViraFEST assay). Cultured CD4+ T-cell DNA underwent Oncomine TCR Beta short-read sequencing. MiXCR, run by TCRdb on the PCR reads, gives a single entry per CDR3 protein. This table holds about 24,000 distinct CDR3 sequences, around 48% found once. In regard to this clonotype: As yet, its antigen is unknown.

This CDR3 spans 14 amino acids. With V trimmed by 4 bases and J by 2 bases, 6 bases remained unmatched. Germline CDR1 and CDR2: SGHDT and YYEEEE. The chain couples TRBV5-6 to TRBJ2-7, with 7 bases matching TRBD1. The receptor was derived from a human donor who had recovered from COVID-19. Sequencing was performed on CD4+ T cells from blood, cultured in vitro. Written as DNA, the CDR3 is TGTGCCAGCAGCGCCCGGGACAGACCCTACGAGCAGTACTTC. Translated, it gives CASSARDRPYEQYF.